Below are 10 T cell receptor beta chains sequenced from a single sample in a study of blood T cell repertoires in COVID-19. Libraries were prepared by immunoSEQ multiplex PCR; TCRdb keeps only in-frame clonotypes and omits some of them. The sample includes roughly 130,000 clones, about 80% of them seen just once. The sample comprised peripheral blood. Every receptor here comes from a woman between 50 and 59 years old with acute or convalescent COVID-19.

The CDR3 bases are TGTGCCAGCAGTCAATTACAGGGGGCTGGAAACACCATATATTTT. It codes for CASSQLQGAGNTIYF. This chain uses TRBV27 with TRBJ1-3; 8 bases match TRBD1. With V trimmed by 5 bases and J by 2 bases, 5 bases remained unmatched. Germline V gene data show CDR1 as MNHEY and CDR2 as SMNVEV (reference sequence). The CDR3 runs to 15 residues.

The CDR3 spells CATSDSGTYSSGANVLTF. As DNA, the CDR3 is TGTGCCACCAGTGATTCCGGGACTTACAGCTCTGGGGCCAACGTCCTGACTTTC. The V and J genes are TRBV24-1 and TRBJ2-6; TRBD2 might be the D (6 bases). Trimming shortened V by 2 bases and J by 0 bases, and 13 bases separated the two germline ends. From germline, CDR1 is KGHDR and CDR2 SFDVKD. The CDR3 runs to 18 residues.

The rearrangement uses TRBV25-1 and TRBJ2-2; 7 bases match TRBD1. CDR1 is MGHDK and CDR2 is SYGVNS in the germline V gene. The CDR3 covers 18 residues. V trimming: 6 bases; J trimming: 6 bases; junction bases outside the gene matches: 19. Here the CDR3 reads CASSPTRQGSFLAGELFF. The CDR3 DNA follows: TGTGCCAGCAGCCCCACTAGACAGGGTAGTTTTTTGGCCGGGGAGCTGTTTTTT.

The chain combines TRBV9 with TRBJ2-3, with 11 bases matching TRBD1. This CDR3 has 16 amino acids. V trimming: 0 bases; J trimming: 4 bases; junction bases outside the gene matches: 4. Germline V CDR1 and CDR2: SGDLS, YYNGEE. The CDR3 region has the DNA TGTGCCAGCAGCGTAGGCCTGGGACAGGGGGCAGATACGCAGTATTTT. It specifies CASSVGLGQGADTQYF.

In this sample, this clone turned up once. The CDR3 region is CATSDVGTGGPGELFF. The CDR3 DNA reads TGTGCCACCAGTGATGTAGGGACAGGGGGGCCCGGGGAGCTGTTTTTT. The chain has TRBV24-1 and TRBJ2-2; TRBD1 aligns across 11 bases. Per germline, CDR1 KGHDR and CDR2 SFDVKD. This CDR3 comprises 16 residues. V was clipped by 3 bases and J by 6 bases; unmatched bases: 5.

The gene calls are TRBV5-1 and TRBJ1-4, with 9 bases identical to TRBD1. Germline CDR1 reads SGHRS; CDR2 reads YFSETQ. The ends lost 3 bases at V and 0 bases at J; junction bases unmatched: 6. The CDR3 consists of 17 residues. In nucleotides, the CDR3 is TGCGCCAGCAGCTCACGACAGGGGGGTGCAACTAATGAAAAACTGTTTTTT. Its protein is CASSSRQGGATNEKLFF.

The chain couples TRBV2 to TRBJ2-2; 7 bases are shared with TRBD2. The CDR3 extends over 14 amino acids. Germline assignment: CDR1 SNHLY and CDR2 FYNNEI. V lost 7 bases to trimming and J lost 4 bases; unmatched junction nucleotides: 6. CDR3 sequence: CASTQWGGTGELFF. The CDR3 nucleotides are TGTGCCAGCACGCAGTGGGGGGGCACCGGGGAGCTGTTTTTT.

The table lists this clone with a count of one. This rearrangement joins TRBV4-1 to TRBJ1-2, with D perhaps matching TRBD1 (6 bases). CDR1 and CDR2 (germline): MGHRA, YSYEKL. V shed 4 bases and J shed 6 bases, with 15 bases lying between them. This CDR3 has 14 residues. DNA for the CDR3: TGCGCCAGCAGCCCAGTTGGGGGGGCGAATGGCTACACCTTC. This sequence encodes CASSPVGGANGYTF.

This clone is a singleton in its sample. The V call is TRBV15, the J call TRBJ1-1; 7 positions match TRBD1. Germline V lookup: CDR1 LNHNV, CDR2 YYDKDF (reference sequence). After removal of 1 base from V and 11 bases from J, the junction contained 7 bases not matched to a gene. CDR3 length: 13 residues. CDR3 region: CATSRGGDSRAFF. The CDR3 nucleotides read TGTGCCACCAGCAGAGGGGGGGACAGCCGGGCTTTCTTT.

This clone has just one count. The rearrangement links TRBV2 to TRBJ1-1; TRBD1 matches 8 bases. With 8 bases clipped from V and 4 bases from J, the junction kept 6 bases outside the gene matches. Germline-derived CDR1 and CDR2 are SNHLY and FYNNEI. The CDR3 runs to 13 residues. The chain's CDR3 is CASRTGSGTEAFF. CDR3 coding DNA: TGTGCCAGCCGGACAGGGTCTGGCACTGAAGCTTTCTTT.